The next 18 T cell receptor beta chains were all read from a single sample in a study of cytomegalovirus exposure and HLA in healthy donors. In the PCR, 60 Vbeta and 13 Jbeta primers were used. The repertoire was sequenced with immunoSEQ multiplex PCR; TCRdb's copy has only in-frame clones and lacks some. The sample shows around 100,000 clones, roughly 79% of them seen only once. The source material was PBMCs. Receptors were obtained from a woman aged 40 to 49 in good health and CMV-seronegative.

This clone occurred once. CDR3 amino acids: CASSLGDNRQYF. The CDR3 coding sequence is TGCGCCAGCAGCTTGGGGGACAATCGGCAGTACTTC. The chain links TRBV5-1 to TRBJ2-7, with D perhaps TRBD1 (6 bases). Germline V CDR1 and CDR2: SGHRS, YFSETQ. The CDR3 runs 12 residues. Trimming cost V 0 bases and J 9 bases, with 10 bases left between them. Combining the CDR3 with reference TRBV5-1 and TRBJ2-7 gives the whole variable domain KAGVTQTPRYLIKTRGQQVTLSCSPISGHRSVSWYQQTPGQGLQFLFEYFSETQRNKGNFPGRFSGRQFSNSRSEMNVSTLELGDSALYLCASSLGDNRQYFGPGTRLTVT.

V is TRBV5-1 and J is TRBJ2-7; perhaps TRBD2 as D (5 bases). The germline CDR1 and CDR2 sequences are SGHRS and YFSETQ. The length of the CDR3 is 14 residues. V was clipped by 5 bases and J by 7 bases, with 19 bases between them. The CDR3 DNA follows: TGCGCCAGCAGTAGATCGGGGTCAGCGGAGGAGCAGTACTTC. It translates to CASSRSGSAEEQYF.

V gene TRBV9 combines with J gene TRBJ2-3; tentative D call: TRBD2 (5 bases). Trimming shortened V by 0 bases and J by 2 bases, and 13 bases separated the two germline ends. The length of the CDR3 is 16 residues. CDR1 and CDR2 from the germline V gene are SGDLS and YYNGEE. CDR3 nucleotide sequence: TGTGCCAGCAGCGTAGACTTAGAGGGCAACACAGATACGCAGTATTTT. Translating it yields CASSVDLEGNTDTQYF.

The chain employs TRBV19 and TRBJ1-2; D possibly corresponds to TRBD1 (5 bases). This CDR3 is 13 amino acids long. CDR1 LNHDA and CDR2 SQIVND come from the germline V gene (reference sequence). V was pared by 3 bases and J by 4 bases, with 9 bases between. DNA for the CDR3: TGTGCCAGTAGTATCACAGGATCCTATGGCTACACCTTC. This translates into CASSITGSYGYTF.

CDR3 sequence reads: CASSSQVGTEAFF. CDR3 nucleotide sequence: TGTGCCAGTAGTTCCCAGGTAGGAACTGAAGCTTTCTTT. The gene calls are TRBV19 and TRBJ1-1, with D uncertain. The length of the CDR3 is 13 residues. Trimming took off 5 bases at V and 5 bases at J, with 12 bases between the two ends. Germline CDR1 LNHDA, CDR2 SQIVND (reference sequence).

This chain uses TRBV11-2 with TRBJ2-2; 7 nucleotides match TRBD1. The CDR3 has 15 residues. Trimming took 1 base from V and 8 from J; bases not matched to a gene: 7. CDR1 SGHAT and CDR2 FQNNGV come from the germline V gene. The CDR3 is CASSLGGRGIGELFF. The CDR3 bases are TGTGCCAGCAGCTTAGGGGGCAGGGGGATTGGGGAGCTGTTTTTT.

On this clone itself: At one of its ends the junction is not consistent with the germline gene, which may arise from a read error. CDR3 amino acids: CASSLYSQVTYEQYF. For the CDR3, the DNA is TGTGCCAGCAGCCTATACTCACAGGTGACCTATGAGCAGTACTTC. This chain links TRBV11-2 with TRBJ2-7; TRBD1 might be the D (5 bases). The CDR3 extends over 15 amino acids. The germline V gene has CDR1 SGHAT and CDR2 FQNNGV.

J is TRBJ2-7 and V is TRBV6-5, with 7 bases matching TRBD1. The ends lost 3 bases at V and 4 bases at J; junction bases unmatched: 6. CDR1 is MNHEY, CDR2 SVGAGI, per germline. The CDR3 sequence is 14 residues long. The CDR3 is CASSYSTGMYEQYF. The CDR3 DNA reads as TGTGCCAGCAGTTATTCGACAGGGATGTACGAGCAGTACTTC.

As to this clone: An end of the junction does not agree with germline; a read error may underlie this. The CDR3 DNA reads as TGTTCCAGCAGCTTAGGGGGAGGGGGGAACGATGAGCAGTTCTTC. Protein: CSSSLGGGGNDEQFF. V and J are TRBV7-9 and TRBJ2-1, with a weak D call TRBD2 (7 bases). From germline, CDR1 is SEHNR and CDR2 FQNEAQ (reference sequence). This CDR3 is built from 15 residues.

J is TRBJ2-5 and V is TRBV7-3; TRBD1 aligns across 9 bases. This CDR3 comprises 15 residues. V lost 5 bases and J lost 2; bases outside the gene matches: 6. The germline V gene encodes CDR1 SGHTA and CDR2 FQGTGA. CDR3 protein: CASSTGTGRQETQYF. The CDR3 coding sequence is TGTGCCAGCAGCACCGGGACAGGGCGACAAGAGACCCAGTACTTC. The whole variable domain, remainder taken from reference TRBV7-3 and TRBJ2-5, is GAGVSQTPSNKVTEKGKYVELRCDPISGHTALYWYRQSLGQGPEFLIYFQGTGAADDSGLPNDRFFAVRPEGSVSTLKIQRTERGDSAVYLCASSTGTGRQETQYFGPGTRLLVL.

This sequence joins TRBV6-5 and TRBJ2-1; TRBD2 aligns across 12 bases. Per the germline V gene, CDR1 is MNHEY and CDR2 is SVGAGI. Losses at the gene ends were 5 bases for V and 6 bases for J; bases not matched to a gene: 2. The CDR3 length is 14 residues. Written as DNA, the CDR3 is TGTGCCAGCAGTGGACTAGCGGGGATCAATGAGCAGTTCTTC. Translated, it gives CASSGLAGINEQFF.

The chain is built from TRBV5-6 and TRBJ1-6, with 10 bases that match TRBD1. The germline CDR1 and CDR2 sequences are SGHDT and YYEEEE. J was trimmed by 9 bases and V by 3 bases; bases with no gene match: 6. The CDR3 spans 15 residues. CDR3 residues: CASSSPGQGFSPLHF. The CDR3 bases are TGTGCCAGCAGCTCCCCGGGACAGGGGTTTTCACCCCTCCACTTT.

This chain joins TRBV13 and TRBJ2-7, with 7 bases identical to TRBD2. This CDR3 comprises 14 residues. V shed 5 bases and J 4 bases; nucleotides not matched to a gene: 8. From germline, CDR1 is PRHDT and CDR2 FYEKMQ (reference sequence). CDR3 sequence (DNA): TGTGCCAGCAGCGCCTGGGAGCGGGATTACGAGCAGTACTTC. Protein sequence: CASSAWERDYEQYF. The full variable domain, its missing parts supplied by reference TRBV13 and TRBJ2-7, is AAGVIQSPRHLIKEKRETATLKCYPIPRHDTVYWYQQGPGQDPQFLISFYEKMQSDKGSIPDRFSAQQFSDYHSELNMSSLELGDSALYFCASSAWERDYEQYFGPGTRLTVT.

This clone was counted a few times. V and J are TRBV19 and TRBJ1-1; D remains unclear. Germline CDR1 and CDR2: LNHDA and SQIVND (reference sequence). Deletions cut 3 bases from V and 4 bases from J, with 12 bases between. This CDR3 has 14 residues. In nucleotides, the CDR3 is TGTGCCAGTAGTATCCACGAGGGAGGCACTGAAGCTTTCTTT. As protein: CASSIHEGGTEAFF.

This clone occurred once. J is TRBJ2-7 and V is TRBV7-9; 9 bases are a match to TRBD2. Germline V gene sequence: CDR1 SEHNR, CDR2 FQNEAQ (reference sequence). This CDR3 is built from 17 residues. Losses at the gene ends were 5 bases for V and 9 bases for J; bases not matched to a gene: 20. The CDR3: CASSPQSSGRKKWAQYF. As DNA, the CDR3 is TGTGCCAGCAGCCCTCAATCAAGCGGGAGGAAAAAGTGGGCGCAGTACTTC. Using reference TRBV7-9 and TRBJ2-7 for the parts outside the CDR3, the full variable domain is DTGVSQNPRHKITKRGQNVTFRCDPISEHNRLYWYRQTLGQGPEFLTYFQNEAQLEKSRLLSDRFSAERPKGSFSTLEIQRTEQGDSAMYLCASSPQSSGRKKWAQYFGPGTRLTVT.

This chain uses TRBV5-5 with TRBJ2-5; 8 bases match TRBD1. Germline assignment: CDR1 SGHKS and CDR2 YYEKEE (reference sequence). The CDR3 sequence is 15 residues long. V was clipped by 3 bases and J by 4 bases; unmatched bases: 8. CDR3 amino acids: CASSSRQGNLETQYF. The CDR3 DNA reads TGTGCCAGCAGCTCCAGACAGGGGAATCTAGAGACCCAGTACTTC.

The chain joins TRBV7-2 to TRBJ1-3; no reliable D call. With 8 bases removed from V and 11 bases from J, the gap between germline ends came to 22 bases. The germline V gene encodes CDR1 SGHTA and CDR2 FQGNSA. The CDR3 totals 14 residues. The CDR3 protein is CASSRGGQPPAIYF. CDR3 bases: TGTGCCAGCTCCCGCGGAGGCCAGCCACCGGCCATATATTTT.

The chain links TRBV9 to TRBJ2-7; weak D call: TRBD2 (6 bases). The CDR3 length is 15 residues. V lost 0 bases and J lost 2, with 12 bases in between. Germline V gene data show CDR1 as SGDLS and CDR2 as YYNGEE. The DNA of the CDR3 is TGTGCCAGCAGCGTAGGAGGCGGGATGACCTACGAGCAGTACTTC. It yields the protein CASSVGGGMTYEQYF.